A single sample gave rise to the 30 T cell receptor beta chains below, sequenced in a study of blood T cell repertoires in COVID-19. Sequencing used immunoSEQ multiplex PCR; TCRdb keeps in-frame clones, though not all of them. The repertoire consists of 250,000 to 300,000 clones, with around 82% occurring once and the leading ten covering roughly 5.8%. Sequenced sample: peripheral blood. Every receptor here comes from an older man with acute or convalescent COVID-19.

V gene TRBV28 combines with J gene TRBJ1-6; TRBD1 is a possible D gene (5 bases). Between the trimmed V and J ends, which lost 6 bases and 11 bases, there was a span of 20 bases. Germline lookup yields CDR1 MDHEN and CDR2 SYDVKM. This CDR3 comprises 15 residues. The CDR3 sequence: CASRGPDPDGPPLHF. The CDR3 DNA reads as TGTGCCAGCAGGGGGCCTGACCCGGATGGGCCACCCCTCCACTTT.

This chain joins TRBV6-5 and TRBJ1-1; D is undetermined. The CDR3 length is 14 residues. Trimming stripped 2 bases from V and 0 bases from J, with 7 bases between. The germline gives CDR1 MNHEY, CDR2 SVGAGI. The CDR3 sequence: CASSYIRMNTEAFF. Written as DNA, the CDR3 is TGTGCCAGCAGTTACATCAGAATGAACACTGAAGCTTTCTTT.

The chain employs TRBV28 and TRBJ1-5; 7 bases are shared with TRBD1. This CDR3 region has 14 residues. With 5 bases clipped from V and 6 bases from J, the junction kept 7 bases outside the gene matches. Germline-derived CDR1 and CDR2 are MDHEN and SYDVKM. The CDR3 nucleotides read TGTGCCAGCAGTACCAACAGGGGTAGTCAGCCCCAGCATTTT. Translated, it gives CASSTNRGSQPQHF.

A few counts support this clone. The chain is built from TRBV7-2 and TRBJ2-1; TRBD2 aligns across 11 bases. The CDR3 is 17 residues long. J gave up 6 bases and V 5 bases, and 12 bases lay outside the gene matches. In germline, CDR1 is SGHTA, CDR2 FQGNSA. This CDR3 reads CASSETLLAGVANEQFF. CDR3 nucleotide sequence: TGTGCCAGCAGCGAGACATTACTAGCGGGAGTTGCCAATGAGCAGTTCTTC.

The chain joins TRBV5-1 to TRBJ2-2; 11 bases are shared with TRBD2. There are 16 residues in the CDR3. The V gene's germline CDR1 is SGHRS and CDR2 YFSETQ. The trim removed 0 bases at V and 6 bases at J, leaving 4 bases unmatched. The CDR3 region is CASSLEGLAVAGELFF. For the CDR3, the DNA is TGCGCCAGCAGCTTGGAGGGACTAGCGGTAGCCGGGGAGCTGTTTTTT. Full variable domain (rest looked up from reference TRBV5-1 and TRBJ2-2): KAGVTQTPRYLIKTRGQQVTLSCSPISGHRSVSWYQQTPGQGLQFLFEYFSETQRNKGNFPGRFSGRQFSNSRSEMNVSTLELGDSALYLCASSLEGLAVAGELFFGEGSRLTVL.

This chain connects TRBV7-6 to TRBJ2-7, with 9 bases identical to TRBD2. The CDR3 runs 15 residues. V shed 5 bases, J shed 1 base, and the junction held 6 bases outside the gene matches. The germline CDR1 and CDR2 sequences are SGHVS and FNYEAQ. CDR3: CASSRGRDRSYEQYF. The CDR3 nucleotides are TGTGCCAGCAGCCGCGGGAGGGACAGATCCTACGAGCAGTACTTC.

V and J are TRBV3-1 (or the pseudogene TRBV3-2) and TRBJ1-6, with 7 bases matching TRBD1. Looked up from germline, CDR1 is LGHDT and CDR2 is YNNKEL (reference sequence). The CDR3 contains 15 residues. Unmatched junction bases numbered 6, after V lost 1 base and J lost 9 bases. CDR3 nucleotide sequence: TGTGCCAGCAGCCAAGTTAGGACAGGAGGTTCACCCCTCCACTTT. Translating gives CASSQVRTGGSPLHF.

The V call is TRBV19, the J call TRBJ2-1; D perhaps matches TRBD2 (7 bases). The germline V gene has CDR1 LNHDA and CDR2 SQIVND (reference sequence). V lost 6 bases, J lost 6 bases, and 24 bases lay in between. The CDR3 spans 17 residues. CDR3 amino acids: CASSRSLAGANVNEQFF. The CDR3, as DNA: TGTGCCAGTAGCAGGTCACTCGCGGGGGCAAATGTCAATGAGCAGTTCTTC.

This clone was seen just once. The rearrangement uses TRBV19 and TRBJ1-5; TRBD1 might be the D (6 bases). V lost 4 bases and J lost 6, with 16 bases in between. This CDR3 has 15 residues. The germline CDR1 and CDR2 sequences are LNHDA and SQIVND (reference sequence). The CDR3 DNA reads as TGTGCCAGTAGTACTACAGGGTTGTCGACTCAGCCCCAGCATTTT. Amino acid sequence: CASSTTGLSTQPQHF.

The rearrangement joins TRBV10-2 to TRBJ2-7, with D tentatively TRBD1 (6 bases). This CDR3 contains 14 residues. V lost 3 bases and J lost 2, with 11 bases in between. Germline V lookup: CDR1 WSHSY, CDR2 SAAADI. The CDR3 DNA follows: TGCGCCAGCAGTGACCGGACAGAGACCTACGAGCAGTACTTC. It is translated as CASSDRTETYEQYF.

V and J are TRBV18 and TRBJ2-7, with 8 positions matching TRBD1. CDR3 length: 13 residues. V gave up 3 bases and J gave up 7 bases; unmatched junction bases: 5. From germline, CDR1 is KGHSH and CDR2 LQKENI. CDR3 coding DNA: TGTGCCAGCTCACCCAGGGGGCTGGGAGAGCAGTACTTC. Protein: CASSPRGLGEQYF.

V and J are TRBV4-1 and TRBJ1-4; 7 nucleotides line up with TRBD1. The CDR3 has 18 amino acids. Germline lookup yields CDR1 MGHRA and CDR2 YSYEKL. The V and J ends lost 1 base and 0 bases, in that order; junction bases with no gene match: 8. CDR3 DNA sequence: TGCGCCAGCAGCCAAGCTTTGGGGACAGCAGCAACTAATGAAAAACTGTTTTTT. Translation gives CASSQALGTAATNEKLFF.

V usage is TRBV11-2 and J usage is TRBJ2-7, with D maybe TRBD1 (5 bases). The CDR3 length is 13 residues. The germline CDR1 and CDR2 sequences are SGHAT and FQNNGV. Trimming left V 5 bases short and J 10 bases short, with 18 bases between. CDR3 residues: CASSLQRTPLQYF. In DNA form, the CDR3 reads TGTGCCAGCAGCCTCCAAAGGACACCCCTCCAGTACTTC.

The rearrangement links TRBV19 to TRBJ2-7; 8 nucleotides match TRBD2. Germline V gene data show CDR1 as LNHDA and CDR2 as SQIVND (reference sequence). CDR3 length: 16 residues. J was trimmed by 3 bases and V by 2 bases; bases with no gene match: 9. CDR3 amino acids: CASSISINSGSYEQYF. The CDR3 DNA reads as TGTGCCAGTAGTATATCAATAAACAGCGGGAGCTACGAGCAGTACTTC. Full variable domain (rest looked up from reference TRBV19 and TRBJ2-7): DGGITQSPKYLFRKEGQNVTLSCEQNLNHDAMYWYRQDPGQGLRLIYYSQIVNDFQKGDIAEGYSVSREKKESFPLTVTSAQKNPTAFYLCASSISINSGSYEQYFGPGTRLTVT.

The rearrangement links TRBV18 to TRBJ2-4; 11 nucleotides line up with TRBD1. The CDR3 has 17 residues. V trimming: 3 bases; J trimming: 7 bases; junction bases outside the gene matches: 11. Germline V gives CDR1 KGHSH, CDR2 LQKENI. CDR3 amino acids: CASSPLGTGGRENIQYF. CDR3 nucleotides: TGTGCCAGCTCACCGTTAGGGACAGGGGGGCGCGAGAACATTCAGTACTTC.

V is TRBV3-1 (or the pseudogene TRBV3-2) and J is TRBJ1-4, with no clear D. Trimming took 4 bases from V and 7 from J, leaving 13 bases between them. The CDR3 contains 14 residues. Germline CDR1 LGHDT, CDR2 YNNKEL (reference sequence). The CDR3 bases are TGTGCCAGCAGCCCCCCGCAGAAAAGTGAAAAACTGTTTTTT. Amino acids: CASSPPQKSEKLFF.

V gene TRBV7-8 combines with J gene TRBJ1-5, with a possible D match to TRBD1 (6 bases). The V and J ends lost 1 base and 1 base respectively, with 11 bases between them. CDR3 length equals 16 residues. Germline V lookup: CDR1 SGHVS, CDR2 FQNEAQ. This chain's CDR3 is CASSLEAGTSNQPQHF. The CDR3 nucleotides are TGTGCCAGCAGCTTAGAGGCCGGGACAAGCAATCAGCCCCAGCATTTT.

The chain couples TRBV30 to TRBJ1-2; perhaps TRBD1 as D (6 bases). Per the germline V gene, CDR1 is GTSNPN and CDR2 is SVGIG (reference sequence). V lost 3 bases and J lost 0, with 11 bases in between. This CDR3 spans 14 amino acids. The CDR3 coding sequence is TGTGCCTGGAGCGGCCACAGGGCTAACTATGGCTACACCTTC. Translated: CAWSGHRANYGYTF.

This sequence joins TRBV10-3 and TRBJ2-6, with TRBD1 matching over 11 bases. Germline CDR1 and CDR2: ENHRY and SYGVKD. The CDR3 extends over 18 amino acids. V shed 2 bases and J 0 bases; nucleotides not matched to a gene: 3. In DNA form, the CDR3 reads TGTGCCATCAGTGAGGCCGGGACAGGGGGCTCTGGGGCCAACGTCCTGACTTTC. Translated: CAISEAGTGGSGANVLTF.

The chain recombines TRBV27 with TRBJ2-1; 11 nucleotides agree with TRBD2. J gave up 8 bases and V 6 bases, and 9 bases lay outside the gene matches. Germline loops: CDR1 MNHEY, CDR2 SMNVEV (reference sequence). The CDR3 spans 15 residues. The CDR3 DNA reads as TGTGCCAGCAGATACCTAGCGGGAGGATTTCATGAGCAGTTCTTC. Protein sequence: CASRYLAGGFHEQFF.

This chain links TRBV7-2 with TRBJ2-7; D remains unclear. V was cut by 2 bases and J by 3 bases, with 14 bases left in between. The CDR3 length is 15 residues. Germline V CDR1 and CDR2: SGHTA, FQGNSA. CDR3 residues: CASSLSSSSIYEQYF. CDR3 DNA sequence: TGTGCCAGCAGCTTAAGTAGCAGCTCGATCTACGAGCAGTACTTC.

This clone was seen a single time. The rearrangement uses TRBV3-1 (or the pseudogene TRBV3-2) and TRBJ2-2; TRBD2 might be the D (6 bases). Germline V lookup: CDR1 LGHDT, CDR2 YNNKEL (reference sequence). The CDR3 has 17 residues. The V and J ends lost 4 bases and 1 base respectively, with 16 bases between them. The CDR3 loop reads CASSPEWGTLNTGELFF. The CDR3, as DNA: TGTGCCAGCAGCCCAGAGTGGGGGACTTTGAACACCGGGGAGCTGTTTTTT.

This chain uses TRBV18 with TRBJ2-5; D uncertain. V lost 1 base to trimming and J lost 2 bases, with 8 bases between them. The germline gives CDR1 KGHSH, CDR2 LQKENI. The CDR3 totals 14 residues. As DNA, the CDR3 is TGTGCCAGCTCACCACGGGCGACACAAGAGACCCAGTACTTC. It yields the protein CASSPRATQETQYF.

The CDR3 region is CASSPPEGTGQNIQYF. In DNA form, the CDR3 reads TGTGCCAGCTCACCACCGGAGGGGACAGGGCAAAACATTCAGTACTTC. The chain carries TRBV18 and TRBJ2-4; TRBD1 aligns across 9 bases. The CDR3 is made up of 16 amino acids. V shed 0 bases, J shed 5 bases, and the junction held 5 bases outside the gene matches. The V gene's germline CDR1 is KGHSH and CDR2 LQKENI.

The chain combines TRBV30 with TRBJ1-3; tentative D call: TRBD1 (5 bases). The V end was cut by 7 bases, the J end by 0 bases, with 19 bases between. CDR1 is GTSNPN and CDR2 is SVGIG in the germline V gene (reference sequence). CDR3 size: 16 residues. CDR3 amino acids: CAYRTDKIYSGNTIYF. The CDR3 coding sequence is TGTGCCTATCGTACGGACAAAATTTACTCTGGAAACACCATATATTTT. The entire variable domain, with the rest obtained from reference TRBV30 and TRBJ1-3, is as follows: SQTIHQWPATLVQPVGSPLSLECTVEGTSNPNLYWYRQAAGRGLQLLFYSVGIGQISSEVPQNLSASRPQDRQFILSSKKLLLSDSGFYLCAYRTDKIYSGNTIYFGEGSWLTVV.

The chain has TRBV21-1 and TRBJ2-3; TRBD2, the D gene given by the table, was not confirmed from the DNA. TRBV21-1 is a pseudogene. The CDR3 is 15 residues long. CDR3: CASSKLDLSTDTQYF. The CDR3 DNA follows: TGTGCCAGCAGCAAACTAGATCTCAGCACAGATACGCAGTATTTT.

CDR3 sequence: CASSPQQNTEAFF. CDR3 DNA: TGTGCCAGCAGCCCACAGCAAAACACTGAAGCTTTCTTT. The V gene is TRBV6-5, the J gene TRBJ1-1, with unresolved D. There are 13 residues in the CDR3. Germline assignment: CDR1 MNHEY and CDR2 SVGAGI. Between the trimmed V and J ends, which lost 6 bases and 2 bases, there was a span of 10 bases.

The V and J genes are TRBV12-3 or TRBV12-4 and TRBJ1-2; 8 nucleotides agree with TRBD1. V shed 6 bases, J shed 7 bases, and the junction held 7 bases outside the gene matches. The CDR3 sequence is 13 residues long. Here the CDR3 DNA reads TGTGCCAGCAGATCCGGACAGGGTGGTGGCTACACCTTC. Amino acids: CASRSGQGGGYTF.

J is TRBJ2-7 and V is TRBV5-4, with D possibly TRBD2 on 5 matching bases. CDR1 is SGHNT and CDR2 is YYREEE in the germline V gene (reference sequence). The CDR3 is 15 amino acids. Trimming pared 2 bases from V and 1 base from J, leaving 13 bases between. CDR3 in amino acids: CASSFEGVQSYEQYF. Here the CDR3 DNA reads TGTGCCAGCAGCTTTGAGGGAGTTCAGTCCTACGAGCAGTACTTC.

This clone came up once. The CDR3, as DNA: TGTGCCAGCAGTGTCAGGGGAACTAATGAAAAACTGTTTTTT. Amino acid sequence: CASSVRGTNEKLFF. The genes are TRBV2 and TRBJ1-4; the D gene is possibly TRBD1 (6 bases). This CDR3 contains 14 residues. Germline V gene lookup returns CDR1 SNHLY and CDR2 FYNNEI. The V and J ends lost 4 bases and 1 base respectively, with 7 bases between them. The entire variable domain, with the rest obtained from reference TRBV2 and TRBJ1-4, is as follows: EPEVTQTPSHQVTQMGQEVILRCVPISNHLYFYWYRQILGQKVEFLVSFYNNEISEKSEIFDDQFSVERPDGSNFTLKIRSTKLEDSAMYFCASSVRGTNEKLFFGSGTQLSVL.